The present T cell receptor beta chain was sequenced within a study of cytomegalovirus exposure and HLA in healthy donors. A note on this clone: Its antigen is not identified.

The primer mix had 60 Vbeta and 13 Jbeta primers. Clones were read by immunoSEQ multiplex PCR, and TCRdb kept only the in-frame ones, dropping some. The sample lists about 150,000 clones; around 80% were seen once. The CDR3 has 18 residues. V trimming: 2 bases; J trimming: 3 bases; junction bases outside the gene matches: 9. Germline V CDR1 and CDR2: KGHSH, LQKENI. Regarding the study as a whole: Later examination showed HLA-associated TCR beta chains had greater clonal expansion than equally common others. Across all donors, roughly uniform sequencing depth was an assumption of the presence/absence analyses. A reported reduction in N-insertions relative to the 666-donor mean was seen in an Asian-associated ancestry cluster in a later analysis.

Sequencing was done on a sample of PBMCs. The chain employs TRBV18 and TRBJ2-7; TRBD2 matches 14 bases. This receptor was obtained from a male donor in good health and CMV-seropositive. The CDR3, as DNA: TGTGCCAGCTCACCAAGCAGGACTAGCGGGAGGTTCGGCTACGAGCAGTACTTC. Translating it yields CASSPSRTSGRFGYEQYF. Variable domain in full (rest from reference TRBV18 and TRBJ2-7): NAGVMQNPRHLVRRRGQEARLRCSPMKGHSHVYWYRQLPEEGLKFMVYLQKENIIDESGMPKERFSAEFPKEGPSILRIQQVVRGDSAAYFCASSPSRTSGRFGYEQYFGPGTRLTVT.